The 10 T cell receptor beta chains given below trace back to one sample, sequenced in a study of regulatory T cells in long-lasting Graves disease. Combining iRepertoire HTBI primers with Arm-PCR of CDR3 regions, the authors built TCR beta libraries. TCRdb independently ran MiXCR on the multiplex PCR reads; one entry per CDR3 protein. Altogether more than 400,000 distinct CDR3 sequences are present, about a sixth being singletons, with the ten largest covering around 10%. As for time point: newly diagnosed GD, antithyroid drugs for less than 3 months. RNA extracted from PBMCs served as the sequencing template. These data are also associated with another study on T cells in Graves' hyperthyroidism and ophthalmopathy.

Sequencing used peripheral blood mononuclear cells (PBMCs), obtained at new diagnosis, from a patient treated with antithyroid drugs. The source is a woman aged 25-40 years with Graves disease.

Many counts were recorded for this clonotype. The chain couples TRBV27 to TRBJ2-1; D is uncertain. Trimming cost V 3 bases and J 5 bases, with 8 bases left between them. Germline CDR1 MNHEY, CDR2 SMNVEV (reference sequence). The length of the CDR3 is 13 residues. The CDR3 is CASSFDADNEQFF. In DNA form, the CDR3 reads TGTGCCAGCAGTTTTGACGCAGACAATGAGCAGTTCTTC.

This chain connects TRBV10-2 to TRBJ2-3; the D gene is possibly TRBD2 (5 bases). The CDR3 runs 14 residues. Germline CDR1 reads WSHSY; CDR2 reads SAAADI. V shed 9 bases and J shed 4 bases, with 17 bases lying between them. CDR3 sequence (DNA): TGCGCCAGTTCCGAGGGATTAGAGGCAGATACGCAGTATTTT. Translated, it gives CASSEGLEADTQYF.

This clonotype has a count of ten or more. The rearrangement joins TRBV5-1 to TRBJ1-6; 10 positions agree with TRBD1. CDR1 is SGHRS, CDR2 YFSETQ, per germline. The junction had 6 bases not matched to a gene; V was cut back by 2 bases and J by 7 bases. This CDR3 region has 16 residues. The CDR3 protein is CASSLTGTGANSPLHF. For the CDR3, the DNA is TGCGCCAGCAGCTTAACCGGGACAGGGGCAAATTCACCCCTCCACTTT.

This clonotype was observed at least ten times. The chain has TRBV27 and TRBJ1-2, with 7 bases matching TRBD1. The length of the CDR3 is 14 residues. V shed 5 bases and J 4 bases; nucleotides not matched to a gene: 7. The germline V gene has CDR1 MNHEY and CDR2 SMNVEV (reference sequence). Here the CDR3 DNA reads TGTGCCAGCAGTAGAAGGGGGCAGGGCTATGGCTACACCTTC. This codes for CASSRRGQGYGYTF.

This clonotype was detected many times. This chain links TRBV18 with TRBJ2-4, with 10 bases aligning to TRBD1. This CDR3 is 14 amino acids long. The trim removed 4 bases at V and 7 bases at J, leaving 4 bases unmatched. The germline gives CDR1 KGHSH, CDR2 LQKENI. This CDR3 is CASSQGTGDNIQYF. CDR3 sequence (DNA): TGTGCCAGCTCACAAGGGACAGGGGACAACATTCAGTACTTC.

This clonotype was recorded at least ten times. The V call is TRBV24-1, the J call TRBJ1-1; 7 bases are shared with TRBD1. The V segment lost 4 bases and the J segment 10 bases; nucleotides outside the gene matches: 8. This CDR3 region has 13 residues. The germline CDR1 and CDR2 sequences are KGHDR and SFDVKD. CDR3 nucleotides: TGTGCCACCAGTGACCGACAGGGAGGGGGAGCTTTCTTT. Residues: CATSDRQGGGAFF.

This clonotype was seen many times. J is TRBJ2-3 and V is TRBV25-1; D possibly corresponds to TRBD1 (5 bases). CDR1 is MGHDK and CDR2 is SYGVNS in the germline V gene. V lost 2 bases and J lost 2, with 11 bases in between. The CDR3 is 15 residues long. For the CDR3, the DNA is TGTGCCAGCAGTGAACAGGGCGTAGTCACAGATACGCAGTATTTT. Amino acids: CASSEQGVVTDTQYF.

In regard to this clonotype: A much larger clone is a single base away; this may be a read error. The chain combines TRBV3-1 with TRBJ2-1; TRBD2 matches 7 bases. This CDR3 has 16 amino acids. The V gene end was trimmed by 1 base and the J gene end by 1 base; junction bases not matched to a gene: 4. In germline, CDR1 is LGHDT, CDR2 YNNKEL (reference sequence). The CDR3 nucleotides are TGTGCCAGCAGCCAAGGCATGGGAGGGTCCTACAATGAGCAGTTCTTC. Translated: CASSQGMGGSYNEQFF.

This clonotype has only one observation. The chain is built from TRBV19 and TRBJ1-2; D gene unclear. With 5 bases removed from V and 5 bases from J, the gap between germline ends came to 6 bases. CDR3 size: 11 residues. Germline lookup yields CDR1 LNHDA and CDR2 SQIVND (reference sequence). CDR3 nucleotide sequence: TGTGCCAGTAGTGACGCATATGGCTACACCTTC. Translation gives CASSDAYGYTF.

This clonotype was counted between two and nine times. Compared with germline, one end of the junction differs, possibly owing to a read error. The rearrangement links TRBV5-1 to TRBJ2-1; D ambiguous. The CDR3 runs to 13 residues. Germline loops: CDR1 SGHRS, CDR2 YFSETQ. The CDR3 protein is CASSLAVYNDQFF. In DNA form, the CDR3 reads TGCGCCAGCAGCTTGGCCGTGTACAATGATCAGTTCTTC.